The sequence of this T cell receptor (beta chain) was determined in a study of shared clonotypes between healthy human individuals (TCRdb year 2020). Regarding the study in general: The cohort comprised a couple of women and a few men aged 18 to 49 years. For each donor, CD4 naive and CD4 memory were each run on three plates, CD8 naive on two plates, and CD8 memory on one plate. Leukapheresis yielded between about 0.94 and 8.9 billion PBMCs per donor. To estimate repertoire size and how much clonotypes are shared between individuals, the study performed deep sequencing of blood TCR repertoires from about 5 healthy adults. To increase sequencing depth and limit assay-specific biases, different laboratories used diverse techniques to prepare libraries and sequence TCR repertoires.

Using the deep immunoSEQ assay, multiplex PCR amplified TCR CDR3 regions from genomic DNA. For each cell subset, the extracted genomic DNA was distributed evenly across all wells of several immunoSEQ 96-well plates, and each plate served as one replicate. Each replicate PCR for sorted subsets received roughly 0.2 ug genomic DNA, equal to tens of thousands of T cell genomes. The purified libraries were quantified using a Qubit 3.0 fluorometer, sized with a Bioanalyzer 2100, and then quantified again using the KAPA Library Quantification kit. A separate single-read 150-cycle Illumina NextSeq 550 flow cell was used to sequence each immunoSEQ 96-well plate. Per the source publication's procedure: Because the immunoSEQ output held only junctional sequences and lacked quality scores, the filtering could not match the filtering applied to full-length reads. To assign V/J genes and CDR3, sequences were annotated using PyIR, a Python wrapper for IgBLAST v1.9, with IMGT germline references. Reads with weak V/J assignments (E-value above 1e-6), missing CDR3, stop codons, out-of-frame junctions, or ambiguous translated residues were removed. V3J clonotypes were defined by identical inferred V gene, J gene, and CDR3 amino acid sequence. Percentage overlap between repertoires was calculated by dividing the number of shared unique clonotypes by the size of the smaller repertoire. Repertoire richness was assessed with RTK rarefaction, the Chao1 estimator, and Recon v2.1 estimates of unobserved clonotypes. Generation probabilities for all TCRbeta clonotypes obtained by the gDNA method from a few donors were computed using OLGA. Imported from immuneACCESS, the table was reduced by TCRdb to in-frame sequences with V and J called. These copies leave out some clones; in studies compared against another copy, an unresolved V gene accounts for under half, and the cause of the remainder is not known. The V and J calls and clone size were taken over from that table, and D and trimming were inferred from the DNA. Present in this sample are about a million clones, approximately 76% of which were seen just once. About 1.5% of the sample belongs to the ten largest clones.

Donors were healthy HIV-negative adults with no recently reported acute infections or vaccinations. Every donor was a Caucasian adult living in Nashville, Tennessee, USA. CD4+ T cells were enriched by magnetic negative selection; naive cells were then positively selected on CD45RA, and the negative fraction formed the memory subset. Blood was obtained by leukapheresis, after which PBMCs were separated by Ficoll-Histopaque density gradient centrifugation and cryopreserved in liquid nitrogen vapor phase. Analytical flow cytometry was used to check the purity and quantity of every magnetically sorted T cell population. Each sorted fraction had its genomic DNA isolated and then quantified by UV absorbance on a Nanodrop 2000c. Based on the germline V gene, the CDR1 and CDR2 sequences are SGHTA and FQGNSA. V lost 5 bases and J lost 3 bases; the stretch between them is 4 bases long. Reading from cysteine to phenylalanine, the CDR3 counts 12 amino acids. Only the CDR3 portion is preserved as DNA: 36 bases, with reading frame beginning at the first base.

This clone was detected ten times or more. Which antigen it targets is not known. Base qualities are not at hand, and no much larger clone is one base apart. Study-wide conclusions, independent of this receptor: The genetic and exposure-history diversity represented was limited by the small number of donors. When a handful of donors were compared, the shared fraction of clonotypes was about 5.4% for naive CD4, approximately 3.3% for naive CD8, 2.3% for memory CD4, and 0.3% to 0.5% for memory CD8. Incomplete sequencing was indicated by rarefaction of sorted-subset datasets, despite the large sequencing depth. Pairwise subsampling indicated that sequencing depth was expected to affect the degree of clonotype sharing among donors. Larger estimated clonotype richness was generally found for naive subsets than for memory subsets. Clonotypes shared by all four sorted-subset donors showed higher generation probabilities than non-shared clonotypes. Sampling was limited to blood, and TCR repertoires in tissue likely differ from TCR repertoires in blood.

Sequenced: memory CD4+ T cells sorted from blood. The cell subset or site label corresponds to: CD45RA-negative fraction. The sequence joins TRBV7-2 to TRBJ2-2; confidence is insufficient to name the D gene. This receptor was taken from a man in his late teens or twenties in good health. The sequence in DNA is TGTGCCAGCAGCGGGGACACCGGGGAGCTGTTTTTT. Its protein reads: CASSGDTGELFF. Full variable domain (CDR3 extended with the reference TRBV7-2 and TRBJ2-2 proteins): GAGVSQSPSNKVTEKGKDVELRCDPISGHTALYWYRQSLGQGLEFLIYFQGNSAPDKSGLPSDRFSAERTGGSVSTLTIQRTQQEDSAVYLCASSGDTGELFFGEGSRLTVL.